This TCR beta chain was retrieved from a study of blood T cell repertoires in COVID-19. About the study: Samples representing acute and convalescent COVID-19 were sourced from the United States, Italy and Spain. Sources were T cells, B-cell-depleted T cells, or PBMCs; the material itself was cDNA or gDNA.

The CDR3 runs 20 residues. From germline, CDR1 is SGHVS and CDR2 FQNEAQ. Losses at the gene ends were 1 base for V and 2 bases for J; bases not matched to a gene: 12. In the study's own analysis: Cell counts per sample came from amplifying reference gene primers. Sequencing was performed with immunoSEQ multiplex PCR; in TCRdb, only in-frame clones are kept and a portion is missing. V and J calls and clone size follow that table, whereas D and trimming were derived from the DNA. The table includes 110,000 to 150,000 clones, about 86% detected once. The source material was peripheral blood. This sequence originates from a woman aged 55-75 years with acute or convalescent COVID-19. This sequence joins TRBV7-8 and TRBJ2-7; 15 nucleotides agree with TRBD2. The CDR3 DNA reads as TGTGCCAGCAGCTTAGAAGTCCCGGGACTAGCGGGGGGCCGAACCTACGAGCAGTACTTC. Its protein is CASSLEVPGLAGGRTYEQYF.